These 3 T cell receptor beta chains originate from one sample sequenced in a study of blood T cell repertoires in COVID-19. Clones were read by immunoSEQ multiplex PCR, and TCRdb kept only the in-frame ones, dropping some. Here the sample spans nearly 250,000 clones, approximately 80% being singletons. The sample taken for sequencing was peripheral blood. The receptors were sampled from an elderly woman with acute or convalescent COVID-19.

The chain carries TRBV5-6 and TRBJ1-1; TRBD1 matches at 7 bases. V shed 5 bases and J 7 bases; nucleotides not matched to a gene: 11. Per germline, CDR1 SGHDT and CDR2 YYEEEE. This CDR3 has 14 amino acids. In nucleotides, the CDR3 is TGTGCCAGCAGTCACACCGACAGGGTCAGTGAAGCTTTCTTT. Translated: CASSHTDRVSEAFF.

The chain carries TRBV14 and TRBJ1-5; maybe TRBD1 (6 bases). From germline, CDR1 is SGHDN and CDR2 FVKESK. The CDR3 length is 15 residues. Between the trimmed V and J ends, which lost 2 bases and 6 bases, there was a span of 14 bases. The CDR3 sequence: CASSQYGGGFQPQHF. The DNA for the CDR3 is TGTGCCAGCAGCCAATATGGGGGCGGTTTTCAGCCCCAGCATTTT. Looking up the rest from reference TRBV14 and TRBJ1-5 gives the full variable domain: EAGVTQFPSHSVIEKGQTVTLRCDPISGHDNLYWYRRVMGKEIKFLLHFVKESKQDESGMPNNRFLAERTGGTYSTLKVQPAELEDSGVYFCASSQYGGGFQPQHFGDGTRLSIL.

The DNA of the CDR3 is TGCAGCGTTACTCCGGGACAGGGAACAGATACGCAGTATTTT. Its translation: CSVTPGQGTDTQYF. V is TRBV29-1 and J is TRBJ2-3; 9 nucleotides agree with TRBD1. Trimming took 5 bases from V and 3 from J; bases not matched to a gene: 6. The CDR3 is made up of 14 amino acids. Germline V gene lookup returns CDR1 SQVTM and CDR2 ANQGSEA.